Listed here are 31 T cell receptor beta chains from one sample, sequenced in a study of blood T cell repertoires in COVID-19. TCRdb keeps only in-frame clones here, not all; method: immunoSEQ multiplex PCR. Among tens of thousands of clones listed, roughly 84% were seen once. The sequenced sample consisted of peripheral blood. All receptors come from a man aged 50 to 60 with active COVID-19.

In DNA form, the CDR3 reads TGTGCCAGCAGTTGGCCCGGGCGGGTAGCCAAAAACATTCAGTACTTC. Its protein product is CASSWPGRVAKNIQYF. The chain recombines TRBV28 with TRBJ2-4; tentatively, D is TRBD2 (5 bases). There are 16 residues in the CDR3. CDR1 and CDR2 (germline): MDHEN, SYDVKM. The ends were cut back, 4 bases at V and 0 bases at J, with 13 bases in the middle. The full variable domain, in which reference TRBV28 and TRBJ2-4 provide the parts outside the CDR3, is DVKVTQSSRYLVKRTGEKVFLECVQDMDHENMFWYRQDPGLGLRLIYFSYDVKMKEKGDIPEGYSVSREKKERFSLILESASTNQTSMYLCASSWPGRVAKNIQYFGAGTRLSVL.

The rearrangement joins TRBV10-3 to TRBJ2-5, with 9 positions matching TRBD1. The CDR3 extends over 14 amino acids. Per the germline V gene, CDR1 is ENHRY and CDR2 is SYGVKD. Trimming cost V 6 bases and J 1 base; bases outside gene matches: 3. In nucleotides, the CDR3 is TGTGCCATCAGGGGGGACAGGGCCCAAGAGACCCAGTACTTC. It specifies CAIRGDRAQETQYF.

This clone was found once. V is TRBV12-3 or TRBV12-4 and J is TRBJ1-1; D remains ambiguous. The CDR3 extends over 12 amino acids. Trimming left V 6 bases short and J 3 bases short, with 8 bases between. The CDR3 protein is CASRYSDTEAFF. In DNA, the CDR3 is TGTGCCAGCAGGTACAGTGACACTGAAGCTTTCTTT.

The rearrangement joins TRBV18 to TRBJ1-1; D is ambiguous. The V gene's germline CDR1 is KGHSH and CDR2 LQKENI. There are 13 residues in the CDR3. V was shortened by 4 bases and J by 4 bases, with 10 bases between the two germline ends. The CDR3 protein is CASSLQSATEAFF. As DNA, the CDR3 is TGTGCCAGCTCACTACAGTCGGCCACTGAAGCTTTCTTT.

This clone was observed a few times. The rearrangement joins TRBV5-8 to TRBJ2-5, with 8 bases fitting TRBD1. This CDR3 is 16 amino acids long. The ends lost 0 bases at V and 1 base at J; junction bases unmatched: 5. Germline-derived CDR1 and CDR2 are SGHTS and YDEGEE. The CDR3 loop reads CASSLGDRGAQETQYF. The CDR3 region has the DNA TGTGCCAGCAGCTTGGGAGACAGGGGCGCCCAAGAGACCCAGTACTTC.

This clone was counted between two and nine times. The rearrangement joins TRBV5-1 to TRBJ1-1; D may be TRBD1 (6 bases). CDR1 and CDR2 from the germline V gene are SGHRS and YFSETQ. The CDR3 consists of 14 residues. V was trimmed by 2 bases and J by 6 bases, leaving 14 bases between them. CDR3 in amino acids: CASSFPGNRAEAFF. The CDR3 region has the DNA TGCGCCAGCAGCTTTCCGGGTAACAGGGCTGAAGCTTTCTTT. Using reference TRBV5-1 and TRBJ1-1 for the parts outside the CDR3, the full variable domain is KAGVTQTPRYLIKTRGQQVTLSCSPISGHRSVSWYQQTPGQGLQFLFEYFSETQRNKGNFPGRFSGRQFSNSRSEMNVSTLELGDSALYLCASSFPGNRAEAFFGQGTRLTVV.

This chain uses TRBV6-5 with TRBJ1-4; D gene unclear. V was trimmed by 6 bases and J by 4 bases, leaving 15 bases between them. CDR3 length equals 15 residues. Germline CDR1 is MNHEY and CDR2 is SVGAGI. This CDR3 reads CASSRAGQFNEKLFF. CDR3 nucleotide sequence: TGTGCCAGCAGCCGAGCGGGCCAATTTAATGAAAAACTGTTTTTT.

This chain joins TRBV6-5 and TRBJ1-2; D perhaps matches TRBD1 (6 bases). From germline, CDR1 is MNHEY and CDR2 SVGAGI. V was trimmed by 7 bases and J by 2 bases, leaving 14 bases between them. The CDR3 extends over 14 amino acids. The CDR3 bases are TGTGCCAGCACCCACAGGGAGGGGAACTATGGCTACACCTTC. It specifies CASTHREGNYGYTF.

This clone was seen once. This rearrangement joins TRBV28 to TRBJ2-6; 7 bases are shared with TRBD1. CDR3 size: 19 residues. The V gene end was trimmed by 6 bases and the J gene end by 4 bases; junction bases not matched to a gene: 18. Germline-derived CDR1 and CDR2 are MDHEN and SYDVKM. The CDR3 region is CASRQIPGQPGLGANVLTF. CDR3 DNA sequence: TGTGCCAGCAGACAAATACCGGGACAGCCCGGTTTAGGGGCCAACGTCCTGACTTTC.

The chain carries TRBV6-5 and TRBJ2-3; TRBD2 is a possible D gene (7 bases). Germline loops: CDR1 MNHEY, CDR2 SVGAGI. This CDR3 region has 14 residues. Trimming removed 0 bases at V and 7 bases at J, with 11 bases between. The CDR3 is CASSYSGGPNTQYF. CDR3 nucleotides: TGTGCCAGCAGTTACTCGGGGGGGCCTAATACGCAGTATTTT.

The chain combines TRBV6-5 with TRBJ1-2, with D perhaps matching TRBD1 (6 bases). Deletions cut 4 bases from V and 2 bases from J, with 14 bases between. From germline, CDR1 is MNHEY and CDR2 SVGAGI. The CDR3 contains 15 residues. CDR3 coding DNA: TGTGCCAGCAGTTCCCCCTTCGGGACAAACTATGGCTACACCTTC. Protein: CASSSPFGTNYGYTF.

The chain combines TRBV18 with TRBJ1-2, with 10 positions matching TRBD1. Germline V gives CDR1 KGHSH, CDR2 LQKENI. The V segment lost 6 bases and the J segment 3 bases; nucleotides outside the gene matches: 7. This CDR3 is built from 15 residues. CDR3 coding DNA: TGTGCCAGCTCGCTGTCCGGGACAGGGGACTATGGCTACACCTTC. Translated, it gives CASSLSGTGDYGYTF.

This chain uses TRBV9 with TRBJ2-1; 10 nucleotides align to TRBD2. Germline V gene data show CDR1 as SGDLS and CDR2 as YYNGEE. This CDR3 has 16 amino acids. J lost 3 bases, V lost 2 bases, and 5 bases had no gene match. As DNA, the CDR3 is TGTGCCAGCAGCGTTAGTAGCGGGGGGAACTACAATGAGCAGTTCTTC. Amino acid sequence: CASSVSSGGNYNEQFF.

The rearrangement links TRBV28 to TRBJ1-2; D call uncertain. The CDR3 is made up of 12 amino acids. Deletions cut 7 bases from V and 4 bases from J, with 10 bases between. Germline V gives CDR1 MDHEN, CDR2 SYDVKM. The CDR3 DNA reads TGTGCCAGCAACATGGTAACCTATGGCTACACCTTC. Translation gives CASNMVTYGYTF.

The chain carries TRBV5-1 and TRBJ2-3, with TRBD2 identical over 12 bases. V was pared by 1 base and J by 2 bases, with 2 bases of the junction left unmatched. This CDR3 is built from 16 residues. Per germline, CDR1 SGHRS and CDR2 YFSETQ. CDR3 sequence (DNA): TGCGCCAGCAGCTTGACTAGCGGGGGGTTCACAGATACGCAGTATTTT. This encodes CASSLTSGGFTDTQYF.

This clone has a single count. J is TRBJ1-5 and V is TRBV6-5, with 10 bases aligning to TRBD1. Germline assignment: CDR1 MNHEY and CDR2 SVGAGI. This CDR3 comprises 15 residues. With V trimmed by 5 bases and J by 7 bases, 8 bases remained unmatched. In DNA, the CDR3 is TGTGCCAGCAGTACGGGACAGGGGTTACCCCAGCCCCAGCATTTT. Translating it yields CASSTGQGLPQPQHF.

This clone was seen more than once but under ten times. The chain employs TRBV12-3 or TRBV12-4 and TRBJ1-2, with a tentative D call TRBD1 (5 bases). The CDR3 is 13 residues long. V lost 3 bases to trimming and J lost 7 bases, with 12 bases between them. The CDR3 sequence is CASSFRAPPGYTF. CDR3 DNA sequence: TGTGCCAGCAGTTTCAGGGCGCCTCCTGGCTACACCTTC.

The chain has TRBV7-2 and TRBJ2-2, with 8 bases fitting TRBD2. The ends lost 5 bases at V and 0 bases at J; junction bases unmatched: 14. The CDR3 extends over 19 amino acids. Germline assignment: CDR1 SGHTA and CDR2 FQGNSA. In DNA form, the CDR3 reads TGTGCCAGCAGCCCAGATGGGATAGCGGGGCACCCGAACACCGGGGAGCTGTTTTTT. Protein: CASSPDGIAGHPNTGELFF.

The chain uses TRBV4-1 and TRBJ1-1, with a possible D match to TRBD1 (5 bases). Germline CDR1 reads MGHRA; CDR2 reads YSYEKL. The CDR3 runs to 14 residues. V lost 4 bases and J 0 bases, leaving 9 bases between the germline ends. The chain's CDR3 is CASSPWTLNTEAFF. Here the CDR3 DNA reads TGCGCCAGCAGCCCTTGGACACTGAACACTGAAGCTTTCTTT.

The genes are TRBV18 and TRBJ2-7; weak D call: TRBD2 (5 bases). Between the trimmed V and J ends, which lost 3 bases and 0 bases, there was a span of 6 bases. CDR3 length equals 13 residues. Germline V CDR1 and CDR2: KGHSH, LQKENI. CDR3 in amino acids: CASSPGISYEQYF. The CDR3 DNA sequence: TGTGCCAGCTCACCCGGGATCTCCTACGAGCAGTACTTC.

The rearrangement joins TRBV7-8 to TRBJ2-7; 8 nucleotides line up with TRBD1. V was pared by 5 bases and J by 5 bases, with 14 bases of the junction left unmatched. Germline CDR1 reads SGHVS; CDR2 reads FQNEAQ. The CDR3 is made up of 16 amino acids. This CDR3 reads CASSKDGRTGFDEQYF. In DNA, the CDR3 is TGTGCCAGCAGCAAAGACGGAAGGACAGGGTTCGACGAGCAGTACTTC.

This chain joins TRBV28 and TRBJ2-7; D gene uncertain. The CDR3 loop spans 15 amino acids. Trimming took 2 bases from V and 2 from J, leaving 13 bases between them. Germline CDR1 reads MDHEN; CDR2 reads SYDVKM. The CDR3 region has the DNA TGTGCCAGCAGTTTAGCGACATCAGGTCCCTACGAGCAGTACTTC. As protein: CASSLATSGPYEQYF.

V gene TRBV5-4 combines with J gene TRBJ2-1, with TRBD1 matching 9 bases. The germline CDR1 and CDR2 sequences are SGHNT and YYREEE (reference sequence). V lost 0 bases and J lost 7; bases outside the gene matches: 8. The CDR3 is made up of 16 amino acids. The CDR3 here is CASSLEGQGTWNEQFF. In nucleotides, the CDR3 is TGTGCCAGCAGCTTGGAGGGACAGGGAACGTGGAATGAGCAGTTCTTC.

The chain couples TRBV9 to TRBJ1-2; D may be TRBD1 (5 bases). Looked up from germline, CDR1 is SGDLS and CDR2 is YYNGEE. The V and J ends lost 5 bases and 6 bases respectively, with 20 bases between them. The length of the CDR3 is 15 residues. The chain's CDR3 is CASSRREAGWNGYTF. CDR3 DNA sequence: TGTGCCAGCAGTCGAAGGGAGGCAGGGTGGAATGGCTACACCTTC.

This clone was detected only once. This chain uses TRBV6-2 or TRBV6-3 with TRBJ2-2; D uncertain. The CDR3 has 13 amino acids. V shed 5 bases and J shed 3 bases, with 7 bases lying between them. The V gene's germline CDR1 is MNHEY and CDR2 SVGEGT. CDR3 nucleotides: TGTGCCAGCAGTCGCTATTACACCGGGGAGCTGTTTTTT. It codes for CASSRYYTGELFF.

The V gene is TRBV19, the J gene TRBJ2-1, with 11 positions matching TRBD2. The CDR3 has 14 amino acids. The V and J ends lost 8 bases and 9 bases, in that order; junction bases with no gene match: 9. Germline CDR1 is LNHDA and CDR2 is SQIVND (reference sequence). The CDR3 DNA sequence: TGTGCCAGTGGAGGGGCTAGCGGGGGGTTTGAGCAGTTCTTC. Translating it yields CASGGASGGFEQFF. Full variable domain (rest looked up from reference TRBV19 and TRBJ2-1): DGGITQSPKYLFRKEGQNVTLSCEQNLNHDAMYWYRQDPGQGLRLIYYSQIVNDFQKGDIAEGYSVSREKKESFPLTVTSAQKNPTAFYLCASGGASGGFEQFFGPGTRLTVL.

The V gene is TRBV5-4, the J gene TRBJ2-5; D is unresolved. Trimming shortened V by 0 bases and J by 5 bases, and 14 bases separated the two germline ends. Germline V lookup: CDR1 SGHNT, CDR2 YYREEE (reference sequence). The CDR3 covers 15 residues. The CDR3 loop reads CASSLGLVFGETQYF. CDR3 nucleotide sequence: TGTGCCAGCAGCTTGGGGCTGGTATTCGGGGAGACCCAGTACTTC.

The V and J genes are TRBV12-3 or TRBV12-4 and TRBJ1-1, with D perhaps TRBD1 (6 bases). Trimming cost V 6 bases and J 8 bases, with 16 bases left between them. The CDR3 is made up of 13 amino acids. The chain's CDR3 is CASSPRQDSEAFF. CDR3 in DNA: TGTGCCAGCAGCCCTCGACAGGACTCGGAAGCTTTCTTT.

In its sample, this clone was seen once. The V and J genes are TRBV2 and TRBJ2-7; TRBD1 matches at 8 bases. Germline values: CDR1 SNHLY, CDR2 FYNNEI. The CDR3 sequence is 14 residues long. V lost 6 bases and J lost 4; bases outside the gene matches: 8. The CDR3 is CASSLQGVDYEQYF. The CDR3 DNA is TGTGCCAGCAGCCTACAGGGGGTAGATTACGAGCAGTACTTC.

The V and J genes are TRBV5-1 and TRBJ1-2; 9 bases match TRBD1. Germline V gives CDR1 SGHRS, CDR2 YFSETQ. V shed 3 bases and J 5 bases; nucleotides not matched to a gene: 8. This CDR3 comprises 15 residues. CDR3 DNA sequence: TGCGCCAGCAGCTACGAGACAGGGGGTGGTTATGGCTACACCTTC. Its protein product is CASSYETGGGYGYTF.

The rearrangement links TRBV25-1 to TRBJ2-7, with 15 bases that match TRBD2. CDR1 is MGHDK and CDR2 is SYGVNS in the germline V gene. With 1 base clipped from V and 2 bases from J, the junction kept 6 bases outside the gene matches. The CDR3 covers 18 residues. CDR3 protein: CASSESWGTSGGTYEQYF. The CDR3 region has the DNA TGTGCCAGCAGTGAATCATGGGGGACTAGCGGGGGGACCTACGAGCAGTACTTC.